The 28 T cell receptor beta chains reported below all come from one sample, sequenced in a study of cytomegalovirus exposure and HLA in healthy donors. PCR employed 60 Vbeta and 13 Jbeta primers. Measured with immunoSEQ multiplex PCR; TCRdb has only the in-frame clones, and not every one. The profile shows about 140,000 clones, roughly three quarters of them singletons. Specimen: PBMCs. Receptors were obtained from a young man in good health and CMV-seronegative.

In its sample, this clone ranks as medium-sized. V and J are TRBV6-6 and TRBJ1-2, with 9 bases matching TRBD1. V was pared by 4 bases and J by 6 bases, with 6 bases of the junction left unmatched. Germline V CDR1 and CDR2: MNHNY, SVGAGI (reference sequence). CDR3 size: 14 residues. As DNA, the CDR3 is TGTGCCAGCAGTTCCACCGGGACAGGGCATGGCTACACCTTC. Residues: CASSSTGTGHGYTF.

The rearrangement uses TRBV7-9 and TRBJ2-1; 12 bases agree with TRBD2. Trimming removed 6 bases from V and 8 bases from J; junction bases left unmatched: 8. The CDR3 loop spans 15 amino acids. Germline values: CDR1 SEHNR, CDR2 FQNEAQ (reference sequence). The CDR3 bases are TGTGCCAGCAGTCCTACTAGCGGGAGGTTGGATGAGCAGTTCTTC. Translated, it gives CASSPTSGRLDEQFF.

The V call is TRBV6-1, the J call TRBJ1-1; D ambiguous. The germline V and J ends were trimmed by 4 bases and 2 bases, with 17 bases remaining between them. This CDR3 comprises 16 residues. Looked up from germline, CDR1 is MNHNS and CDR2 is SASEGT. In nucleotides, the CDR3 is TGTGCCAGCAGTGTTGAGAGGGTGGGAGTAAACACTGAAGCTTTCTTT. Translated: CASSVERVGVNTEAFF.

The CDR3 DNA reads as TGTGCCTGGAGTAAGGGACTAGCGAACAATGAGCAGTTCTTC. This gives the protein CAWSKGLANNEQFF. The chain links TRBV30 to TRBJ2-1; 10 positions match TRBD2. V gave up 2 bases and J gave up 5 bases; unmatched junction bases: 3. The length of the CDR3 is 14 residues. Looked up from germline, CDR1 is GTSNPN and CDR2 is SVGIG (reference sequence).

The chain employs TRBV29-1 and TRBJ2-3; 8 bases are shared with TRBD1. This CDR3 is built from 14 residues. J gave up 2 bases and V 6 bases, and 7 bases lay outside the gene matches. Germline loops: CDR1 SQVTM, CDR2 ANQGSEA. The CDR3 protein is CSVRGDRNTDTQYF. Here the CDR3 DNA reads TGCAGCGTGAGGGGGGACAGGAACACAGATACGCAGTATTTT.

This clone was detected a few times. This chain uses TRBV29-1 with TRBJ2-5, with 10 bases fitting TRBD1. The CDR3 length is 13 residues. In germline, CDR1 is SQVTM, CDR2 ANQGSEA. V shed 7 bases and J 4 bases; nucleotides not matched to a gene: 6. The CDR3 region has the DNA TGCAGCGCCGGTGGGGACAGGGGAGAGACCCAGTACTTC. Encoded protein: CSAGGDRGETQYF. Full variable domain (missing parts from reference TRBV29-1 and TRBJ2-5): SAVISQKPSRDICQRGTSLTIQCQVDSQVTMMFWYRQQPGQSLTLIATANQGSEATYESGFVIDKFPISRPNLTFSTLTVSNMSPEDSSIYLCSAGGDRGETQYFGPGTRLLVL.

The chain recombines TRBV7-2 with TRBJ2-3; weak D call: TRBD1 (6 bases). V was cut by 0 bases and J by 0 bases, with 10 bases left in between. Germline V lookup: CDR1 SGHTA, CDR2 FQGNSA. This CDR3 has 16 residues. In DNA form, the CDR3 reads TGTGCCAGCAGCTTAGCGGGGGCTGGGAGCACAGATACGCAGTATTTT. Encoded protein: CASSLAGAGSTDTQYF. Complete variable domain (other parts from reference TRBV7-2 and TRBJ2-3): GAGVSQSPSNKVTEKGKDVELRCDPISGHTALYWYRQSLGQGLEFLIYFQGNSAPDKSGLPSDRFSAERTGGSVSTLTIQRTQQEDSAVYLCASSLAGAGSTDTQYFGPGTRLTVL.

This chain joins TRBV19 and TRBJ2-5, with 8 nucleotides matching TRBD1. CDR1 and CDR2 from the germline V gene are LNHDA and SQIVND (reference sequence). The V gene end was trimmed by 6 bases and the J gene end by 1 base; junction bases not matched to a gene: 7. The CDR3 is 15 residues long. CDR3 sequence reads: CASSLGQVFQETQYF. CDR3 nucleotide sequence: TGTGCCAGTAGCTTGGGACAGGTATTCCAAGAGACCCAGTACTTC.

The chain combines TRBV27 with TRBJ2-7; 9 bases agree with TRBD1. CDR3 length: 15 residues. CDR1 MNHEY and CDR2 SMNVEV come from the germline V gene (reference sequence). V lost 5 bases, J lost 5 bases, and 10 bases stayed unmatched. CDR3 nucleotide sequence: TGTGCCAGCAGTACAACCGGGACAGGGATCCACGAGCAGTACTTC. Residues: CASSTTGTGIHEQYF.

The chain recombines TRBV4-1 with TRBJ2-1; perhaps TRBD2 as D (5 bases). The CDR3 runs 16 residues. Trimming cost V 0 bases and J 4 bases, with 13 bases left between them. Germline V gene data show CDR1 as MGHRA and CDR2 as YSYEKL. The CDR3 region is CASSQEGRAAYNEQFF. The CDR3 DNA follows: TGCGCCAGCAGCCAAGAGGGTCGAGCGGCGTACAATGAGCAGTTCTTC.

The chain links TRBV5-1 to TRBJ2-7; D is uncertain. The CDR3 covers 13 residues. The ends were cut back, 3 bases at V and 4 bases at J, with 11 bases in the middle. CDR1 is SGHRS and CDR2 is YFSETQ in the germline V gene. This chain's CDR3 is CASSSADTYEQYF. The CDR3, as DNA: TGCGCCAGCAGCTCCGCCGACACTTACGAGCAGTACTTC.

The chain carries TRBV11-3 and TRBJ2-1, with a weak D call TRBD2 (7 bases). From germline, CDR1 is SGHNT and CDR2 YENEEA. The CDR3 contains 14 residues. Trimming shortened V by 1 base and J by 10 bases, and 14 bases separated the two germline ends. CDR3 in DNA: TGTGCCAGCAGCTTAGTAGGGGGACTATCAGAGCAGTTCTTC. It is translated as CASSLVGGLSEQFF.

The chain links TRBV7-6 to TRBJ2-1, with 11 bases fitting TRBD2. This CDR3 comprises 17 residues. The V segment lost 5 bases and the J segment 9 bases; nucleotides outside the gene matches: 15. Germline V gives CDR1 SGHVS, CDR2 FNYEAQ. In nucleotides, the CDR3 is TGTGCCAGCAGCCCTCTGAATGGACTAGCGGGCGGTGGTGAGCAGTTCTTC. It translates to CASSPLNGLAGGGEQFF.

This chain joins TRBV6-1 and TRBJ2-6; D gene ambiguous. Germline assignment: CDR1 MNHNS and CDR2 SASEGT. The V end lost 3 bases, the J end lost 0 bases, and 9 bases lay between the germline ends. This CDR3 comprises 16 residues. As DNA, the CDR3 is TGTGCCAGCAGTGAGTCACTTTTCTCTGGGGCCAACGTCCTGACTTTC. Amino acids: CASSESLFSGANVLTF.

Note on this clone: This same CDR3 is encoded by further DNA sequences in the sample. The chain is built from TRBV9 and TRBJ1-1; D is uncertain. Looked up from germline, CDR1 is SGDLS and CDR2 is YYNGEE. The V end was cut by 1 base, the J end by 4 bases, with 11 bases between. The CDR3 has 14 residues. The CDR3 loop is CASSVQGAGTEAFF. Written as DNA, the CDR3 is TGTGCCAGCAGCGTACAAGGAGCGGGCACTGAAGCTTTCTTT.

The chain uses TRBV5-1 and TRBJ2-3; possibly TRBD2 for D (6 bases). The ends were cut back, 0 bases at V and 0 bases at J, with 14 bases in the middle. CDR1 and CDR2 (germline): SGHRS, YFSETQ. This CDR3 contains 17 residues. In DNA form, the CDR3 reads TGCGCCAGCAGCTTGGGACGGGGAGGAGCTAGCACAGATACGCAGTATTTT. Encoded protein: CASSLGRGGASTDTQYF.

CDR3 DNA: TGTGCCAGTAGTATATTCCCAGACATCTATGGCTACACCTTC. Translated: CASSIFPDIYGYTF. This chain links TRBV19 with TRBJ1-2; D remains ambiguous. This CDR3 contains 14 residues. Germline V gene sequence: CDR1 LNHDA, CDR2 SQIVND (reference sequence). V lost 2 bases to trimming and J lost 4 bases, with 11 bases between them.

The V call is TRBV28, the J call TRBJ1-1, with 7 bases lining up with TRBD1. Germline V lookup: CDR1 MDHEN, CDR2 SYDVKM. CDR3 size: 15 residues. J was trimmed by 5 bases and V by 5 bases; bases with no gene match: 11. In DNA form, the CDR3 reads TGTGCCAGCAGTGATGACAGGGTAGAGGGAACTGAAGCTTTCTTT. Amino acids: CASSDDRVEGTEAFF.

The chain combines TRBV10-1 with TRBJ2-3; TRBD2 matches at 13 bases. Germline V CDR1 and CDR2: WNHNN, SYGVQD (reference sequence). V lost 5 bases and J lost 6; bases outside the gene matches: 5. This CDR3 has 15 residues. In DNA form, the CDR3 reads TGCGCCAGCAGTAGTGGACTAGCGGGAGCGGATACGCAGTATTTT. It encodes CASSSGLAGADTQYF.

The chain links TRBV23-1 to TRBJ2-1; unclear D gene. TRBV23-1 is flagged as an ORF with uncertain function. This CDR3 is 18 amino acids long. V was pared by 1 base and J by 3 bases, with 19 bases between. As DNA, the CDR3 is TGCGCCAGCAGTCAATTTCCACCGAAGCTGCATGTCTACAATGAGCAGTTCTTC. Translating it yields CASSQFPPKLHVYNEQFF.

This clone was found a few times. The chain has TRBV27 and TRBJ1-2, with 7 bases aligning to TRBD1. From germline, CDR1 is MNHEY and CDR2 SMNVEV (reference sequence). The CDR3 loop spans 15 amino acids. The V segment lost 2 bases and the J segment 7 bases; nucleotides outside the gene matches: 10. CDR3 sequence (DNA): TGTGCCAGCAGTTTAAAAGCGGGCACAGGGGCTGGCTACACCTTC. It yields the protein CASSLKAGTGAGYTF.

The CDR3 nucleotides read TGCGCCAGCAGACGGGGGACTAGCGGGAGAACAGATACGCAGTATTTT. Translation gives CASRRGTSGRTDTQYF. The chain uses TRBV10-2 and TRBJ2-3; 14 positions match TRBD2. From germline, CDR1 is WSHSY and CDR2 SAAADI. This CDR3 is built from 16 residues. V trimming: 6 bases; J trimming: 3 bases; junction bases outside the gene matches: 5.

The V and J genes are TRBV28 and TRBJ2-7; D not certain. The CDR3 consists of 12 residues. CDR1 MDHEN and CDR2 SYDVKM come from the germline V gene. V was trimmed by 3 bases and J by 1 base, leaving 4 bases between them. CDR3 loop: CASSFESYEQYF. CDR3 coding DNA: TGTGCCAGCAGTTTTGAGTCCTACGAGCAGTACTTC.

The gene calls are TRBV10-3 and TRBJ2-7, with D possibly TRBD2 on 6 matching bases. CDR1 is ENHRY and CDR2 is SYGVKD in the germline V gene. This CDR3 is 17 amino acids long. Trimming pared 5 bases from V and 0 bases from J, leaving 20 bases between. The CDR3 reads CAISSLEGSGHSYEQYF. DNA of the CDR3: TGTGCCATCAGTTCCCTGGAGGGTAGCGGACACTCCTACGAGCAGTACTTC.

The chain links TRBV29-1 to TRBJ2-3; possibly TRBD2 for D (5 bases). Trimming took off 4 bases at V and 3 bases at J, with 14 bases between the two ends. Germline CDR1 SQVTM, CDR2 ANQGSEA. This CDR3 is built from 14 residues. CDR3 in amino acids: CSVVGRVATDTQYF. In nucleotides, the CDR3 is TGCAGCGTTGTAGGGCGGGTGGCGACAGATACGCAGTATTTT.

The V and J genes are TRBV5-1 and TRBJ1-1, with D hard to call. This CDR3 region has 13 residues. Germline V gene lookup returns CDR1 SGHRS and CDR2 YFSETQ. The V gene lost 2 bases and the J gene lost 1 base, with 6 bases spanning the gap. CDR3 sequence (DNA): TGCGCCAGCAGCTTCGGGGAGAACACTGAAGCTTTCTTT. Protein sequence: CASSFGENTEAFF.

The chain employs TRBV9 and TRBJ1-3; unclear D gene. Germline V gives CDR1 SGDLS, CDR2 YYNGEE. The CDR3 runs to 14 residues. Trimming left V 2 bases short and J 2 bases short, with 8 bases between. In nucleotides, the CDR3 is TGTGCCAGCAGCGTTGGGCCCCCTGGAAACACCATATATTTT. It codes for CASSVGPPGNTIYF.

The V and J genes are TRBV28 and TRBJ2-7; D possibly corresponds to TRBD1 (6 bases). V dropped 7 bases and J dropped 4 bases, with 17 bases sitting between them. The CDR3 is 14 amino acids. The germline CDR1 and CDR2 sequences are MDHEN and SYDVKM. The CDR3 DNA reads as TGTGCCAGCAATGGGCGGAAGAGGGGGTACGAGCAGTACTTC. Translated: CASNGRKRGYEQYF. The full variable domain, with the rest looked up from reference TRBV28 and TRBJ2-7, is DVKVTQSSRYLVKRTGEKVFLECVQDMDHENMFWYRQDPGLGLRLIYFSYDVKMKEKGDIPEGYSVSREKKERFSLILESASTNQTSMYLCASNGRKRGYEQYFGPGTRLTVT.